The entry below describes one TCR beta chain. Its antigen is unknown. V dropped 7 bases and J dropped 5 bases, with 27 bases sitting between them. This CDR3 region has 17 residues. Germline V CDR1 and CDR2: MNHEY, SMNVEV (reference sequence). Generated by immunoSEQ multiplex PCR, the TCRdb table keeps only in-frame clones and is missing some. The data hold over 250,000 clones, with 86% observed a single time. The donors formed part of the roughly 120-subject validation cohort, distinct from the roughly 640-subject first cohort. This sample is drawn from a study of cytomegalovirus exposure and HLA in healthy donors. Study overall: The approximately 110 validation repertoires were reported in a later analysis to have been generated on the same platform as the 666 first-cohort repertoires. Study-level results: Cytomegalovirus association was assigned to 170 or so TCR beta chains. High specificity and sensitivity for cytomegalovirus status were reported for the classifier.

The sequence came from a woman under 30 in good health and CMV-seronegative. The sequenced material came from PBMCs. The J gene is TRBJ2-7, the V gene TRBV27; D might be TRBD1 (6 bases). Here the CDR3 reads CASTHADGSRGMDEQYF. The CDR3 DNA reads TGTGCCAGCACCCACGCCGATGGGAGCAGGGGAATGGACGAGCAGTACTTC.